Following are 3 T cell receptor beta chains from one sample sequenced in a study of blood T cell repertoires in COVID-19. Data came from immunoSEQ multiplex PCR; TCRdb stores just in-frame clones and leaves some out. The sample lists 200,000 to 300,000 clones, 86% occurring once. The sample taken for sequencing was PBMCs or T cells enriched from blood (not recorded which). These receptors were taken from a woman between 18 and 29 years old who had recovered from COVID-19.

The CDR3 nucleotides are TGTGCCAGCAGCTGGGCAAACAACGTCCCTGAAGCTTTCTTT. Translation gives CASSWANNVPEAFF. The genes are TRBV5-6 and TRBJ1-1; D remains ambiguous. Germline V gives CDR1 SGHDT, CDR2 YYEEEE. The CDR3 is made up of 14 amino acids. Trimming left V 3 bases short and J 6 bases short, with 15 bases between.

The V gene is TRBV10-1, the J gene TRBJ2-3; 7 bases map to TRBD2. The CDR3 has 16 amino acids. Per germline, CDR1 WNHNN and CDR2 SYGVQD (reference sequence). The trim removed 1 base at V and 2 bases at J, leaving 6 bases unmatched. In DNA, the CDR3 is TGCGCCAGCAGTGAGTTACGCGGGGGAGACACAGATACGCAGTATTTT. Residues: CASSELRGGDTDTQYF.

The chain carries TRBV19 and TRBJ2-1; TRBD1 matches 7 bases. J lost 3 bases, V lost 11 bases, and 10 bases had no gene match. Germline V CDR1 and CDR2: LNHDA, SQIVND (reference sequence). This CDR3 region has 14 residues. This chain's CDR3 is CAPRRQGCYNEQFF. CDR3 in DNA: TGTGCCCCCCGGCGACAGGGCTGCTACAATGAGCAGTTCTTC.